This TCR beta chain was sequenced in a study of PD-L1 blockade in urothelial cancer. At the level of the study: Male patients with bladder-origin urothelial cancer numbered twenty-five of 29.

Assay used: immunoSEQ multiplex PCR; TCRdb lists only in-frame clones, some missing. The sample lists 35,000 to 55,000 clones; 83% were seen once. Regarding time point: peripheral blood 6 weeks after treatment start. Trimming took 4 bases from V and 4 from J; bases not matched to a gene: 9. The germline V gene encodes CDR1 SGHVS and CDR2 FQNEAQ. This CDR3 has 16 residues. The chain has TRBV7-8 and TRBJ2-5, with 10 bases aligning to TRBD2. Material: PBMCs, obtained around atezolizumab (anti-PD-L1) treatment. The receptor's source is a man aged 60 to 75 with urothelial cancer. The CDR3 protein is CASSSTGTSDGETQYF. As DNA, the CDR3 is TGTGCCAGCAGCTCCACCGGGACTAGCGATGGAGAGACCCAGTACTTC.